This T cell receptor (beta chain) was retrieved from a study of blood T cell repertoires in COVID-19. Study-wide background: Acute and convalescent COVID-19 samples came from the United States, Italy and Spain. PBMCs, B-cell-depleted T cells, or T cells were the source of the cDNA or gDNA that made up the material.

It was during active infection that Seattle patients were enrolled and then longitudinally followed. With 6 bases removed from V and 4 bases from J, the gap between germline ends came to 6 bases. The CDR3 is 11 residues long. Per the original methods: Amplification of reference gene primers provided the estimated nucleated cell counts. Generated by immunoSEQ multiplex PCR, the TCRdb table keeps only in-frame clones and is missing some. V and J calls and clone size follow that table, whereas D and trimming were derived from the DNA. Of about 300,000 clones listed, 90% are singletons. The sequenced sample was peripheral blood. The chain couples TRBV12-3 or TRBV12-4 to TRBJ1-2; tentatively, D is TRBD1 (5 bases). This clonotype was obtained from a woman in her 50s with COVID-19, enrolled during active disease. The CDR3 nucleotides are TGTGCCAGCAGCGACAGCTATGGCTACACCTTC. It encodes CASSDSYGYTF.